One and the same sample provided the 21 T cell receptor beta chains below, sequenced in a study of blood T cell repertoires in COVID-19. Libraries were prepared by immunoSEQ multiplex PCR; TCRdb keeps only in-frame clonotypes and omits some of them. The repertoire consists of more than 85,000 clones, with around 92% occurring once and the leading ten covering less than 5.5%. Sequencing used peripheral blood. The receptors derive from a man younger than 35 with acute or convalescent COVID-19.

The rearrangement links TRBV2 to TRBJ1-5; D remains unclear. V was pared by 3 bases and J by 0 bases, with 12 bases between. Germline CDR1 SNHLY, CDR2 FYNNEI. The CDR3 totals 16 residues. The CDR3 reads CASSDLRSHSNQPQHF. The CDR3 nucleotides are TGTGCCAGCAGTGATCTACGGAGTCATAGCAATCAGCCCCAGCATTTT.

The V call is TRBV2, the J call TRBJ1-4; 8 nucleotides match TRBD1. The CDR3 totals 16 residues. Germline-derived CDR1 and CDR2 are SNHLY and FYNNEI. V was clipped by 6 bases and J by 6 bases; unmatched bases: 12. CDR3 in amino acids: CASSLASGQGYEKLFF. As DNA, the CDR3 is TGTGCCAGCAGCCTCGCGTCAGGACAGGGTTATGAAAAACTGTTTTTT.

This sequence joins TRBV18 and TRBJ1-1; TRBD1 agrees at 7 bases. The CDR3 covers 17 residues. Unmatched junction bases numbered 14, after V lost 2 bases and J lost 5 bases. Germline V lookup: CDR1 KGHSH, CDR2 LQKENI. The CDR3 nucleotides read TGTGCCAGCTCACCAGTTTTGACAGGGTTGGTGGGGACTGAAGCTTTCTTT. As protein: CASSPVLTGLVGTEAFF. Filled out from reference TRBV18 and TRBJ1-1, the complete variable domain reads NAGVMQNPRHLVRRRGQEARLRCSPMKGHSHVYWYRQLPEEGLKFMVYLQKENIIDESGMPKERFSAEFPKEGPSILRIQQVVRGDSAAYFCASSPVLTGLVGTEAFFGQGTRLTVV.

CDR3 nucleotides: TGTGCCAGCAGCGTCCTCGGGACTGTTGGAAACACCATATATTTT. Amino acids: CASSVLGTVGNTIYF. V usage is TRBV7-8 and J usage is TRBJ1-3, with a tentative D call TRBD1 (5 bases). The CDR3 covers 15 residues. Germline V gene data show CDR1 as SGHVS and CDR2 as FQNEAQ. Trimming left V 5 bases short and J 3 bases short, with 14 bases between.

The V and J genes are TRBV7-9 and TRBJ2-1, with D possibly being TRBD2 (6 bases). The V end lost 5 bases, the J end lost 4 bases, and 15 bases lay between the germline ends. The CDR3 runs to 15 residues. Germline-derived CDR1 and CDR2 are SEHNR and FQNEAQ (reference sequence). CDR3 sequence: CASSQEGPSYNEQFF. DNA for the CDR3: TGTGCCAGCAGCCAGGAGGGGCCCTCGTACAATGAGCAGTTCTTC.

V usage is TRBV9 and J usage is TRBJ1-1, with 8 nucleotides matching TRBD1. The CDR3 is made up of 15 amino acids. CDR1 SGDLS and CDR2 YYNGEE come from the germline V gene. V lost 2 bases and J lost 3; bases outside the gene matches: 6. CDR3 loop: CASSVWTGMDTEAFF. In DNA form, the CDR3 reads TGTGCCAGCAGCGTTTGGACAGGGATGGACACTGAAGCTTTCTTT.

V and J are TRBV7-9 and TRBJ1-1; D is perhaps TRBD1 (6 bases). The CDR3 loop spans 14 amino acids. CDR1 is SEHNR and CDR2 is FQNEAQ in the germline V gene (reference sequence). Deletions cut 5 bases from V and 1 base from J, with 11 bases between. CDR3 nucleotides: TGTGCCAGCAGCCCGCCACAGGGGAACACTGAAGCTTTCTTT. Translated, it gives CASSPPQGNTEAFF.

The chain carries TRBV7-9 and TRBJ2-2, with D possibly matching TRBD2 (5 bases). CDR3 length: 14 amino acids. Germline V gives CDR1 SEHNR, CDR2 FQNEAQ (reference sequence). Trimming took 5 bases from V and 2 from J, leaving 9 bases between them. The CDR3 region has the DNA TGTGCCAGCAGCCAAGGACTTAACACCGGGGAGCTGTTTTTT. This sequence encodes CASSQGLNTGELFF.

This rearrangement joins TRBV12-5 to TRBJ2-4, with D tentatively TRBD2 (6 bases). V dropped 0 bases and J dropped 5 bases, with 14 bases sitting between them. This CDR3 is 16 amino acids long. CDR1 and CDR2 (germline): LGHNT, FRNRAP. The chain's CDR3 is CASGLVLGGKENIQYF. The CDR3 bases are TGTGCTAGTGGTTTGGTACTAGGAGGGAAGGAAAACATTCAGTACTTC.

V and J are TRBV11-2 and TRBJ2-7; 8 bases line up with TRBD1. J was trimmed by 0 bases and V by 1 base; bases with no gene match: 5. Germline CDR1 reads SGHAT; CDR2 reads FQNNGV. The CDR3 has 16 amino acids. The DNA of the CDR3 is TGTGCCAGCAGCTTAGCCCGGACAGGGTTCTCCTACGAGCAGTACTTC. Amino acids: CASSLARTGFSYEQYF.

This chain uses TRBV29-1 with TRBJ1-2; TRBD1 is a possible D gene (6 bases). This CDR3 region has 18 residues. The germline V gene has CDR1 SQVTM and CDR2 ANQGSEA. V lost 0 bases and J 0 bases, leaving 20 bases between the germline ends. The CDR3 DNA reads as TGCAGCGTTGAAGAGGACAAGACAGGTTTCGTTACTAACTATGGCTACACCTTC. Protein product: CSVEEDKTGFVTNYGYTF.

The chain is built from TRBV12-3 or TRBV12-4 and TRBJ1-1, with D possibly being TRBD1 (5 bases). V gave up 3 bases and J gave up 8 bases, with 10 bases separating them. The CDR3 runs 12 residues. In DNA, the CDR3 is TGTGCCAGCAGTTTTCAGGGAGGAGAAGCTTTCTTT. It specifies CASSFQGGEAFF.

The rearrangement links TRBV6-5 to TRBJ1-1, with a tentative D call TRBD1 (5 bases). Germline V gene sequence: CDR1 MNHEY, CDR2 SVGAGI. This CDR3 spans 14 amino acids. V lost 8 bases and J lost 3, with 16 bases in between. CDR3 coding DNA: TGTGCCAGCCGGCGGGGTGTGGGGGACACTGAAGCTTTCTTT. Translation: CASRRGVGDTEAFF.

The J gene is TRBJ1-2, the V gene TRBV6-5; a possible D gene is TRBD1 (5 bases). Trimming cost V 5 bases and J 9 bases, with 16 bases left between them. The CDR3 consists of 13 residues. CDR1 is MNHEY, CDR2 SVGAGI, per germline. The CDR3 here is CASSPGWSGSYTF. CDR3 nucleotides: TGTGCCAGCAGTCCAGGGTGGAGCGGGAGCTACACCTTC.

The chain recombines TRBV9 with TRBJ2-3; D not certain. Germline CDR1 is SGDLS and CDR2 is YYNGEE. This CDR3 comprises 14 residues. Between the trimmed V and J ends, which lost 0 bases and 1 base, there was a span of 6 bases. The CDR3 DNA sequence: TGTGCCAGCAGCGTAGTCGAGCGCACAGATACGCAGTATTTT. Its translation is CASSVVERTDTQYF.

DNA of the CDR3: TGCGCCAGCAGCCAAGTAGTTGACAGCCCGTCTGGCTACACCTTC. Amino acid sequence: CASSQVVDSPSGYTF. The V gene is TRBV4-1, the J gene TRBJ1-2; TRBD1 is a possible D gene (5 bases). The ends were cut back, 1 base at V and 7 bases at J, with 16 bases in the middle. Germline CDR1 is MGHRA and CDR2 is YSYEKL. The CDR3 is 15 residues long.

V is TRBV6-5 and J is TRBJ1-5; D uncertain. This CDR3 contains 13 residues. V gave up 4 bases and J gave up 9 bases, with 13 bases separating them. CDR1 is MNHEY and CDR2 is SVGAGI in the germline V gene. CDR3 coding DNA: TGTGCCAGCAGTTGGGCCATGCCAGGGCCCCAGCATTTT. Its translation is CASSWAMPGPQHF.

Only one count was recorded for this clone. The V gene is TRBV24-1, the J gene TRBJ1-4; tentative D call: TRBD1 (6 bases). The CDR3 sequence is 15 residues long. Germline lookup yields CDR1 KGHDR and CDR2 SFDVKD. With 6 bases removed from V and 5 bases from J, the gap between germline ends came to 15 bases. CDR3 loop: CATSPGTDSNEKLFF. CDR3 coding DNA: TGTGCCACCAGTCCTGGGACGGACAGCAATGAAAAACTGTTTTTT.

V is TRBV15 and J is TRBJ1-2, with no clear D. CDR3 size: 15 residues. Trimming removed 0 bases at V and 4 bases at J, with 12 bases between. The germline V gene encodes CDR1 LNHNV and CDR2 YYDKDF (reference sequence). The CDR3 region has the DNA TGTGCCACCAGCAGAGATCCCGGGTCGGGCTATGGCTACACCTTC. It translates to CATSRDPGSGYGYTF.

The CDR3 sequence is CASSLIAGVGNEQFF. CDR3 in DNA: TGCGCCAGCAGCTTGATAGCGGGAGTCGGTAATGAGCAGTTCTTC. The rearrangement uses TRBV5-1 and TRBJ2-1; 9 bases align to TRBD2. The V segment lost 1 base and the J segment 7 bases; nucleotides outside the gene matches: 6. CDR3 size: 15 residues. The V gene's germline CDR1 is SGHRS and CDR2 YFSETQ.

The J gene is TRBJ1-2, the V gene TRBV5-6; the match to TRBD1 covers 9 bases. Germline trimming cut 3 bases from V and 3 bases from J; bases unmatched to any gene: 3. The CDR3 sequence is 14 residues long. Looked up from germline, CDR1 is SGHDT and CDR2 is YYEEEE. CDR3 sequence (DNA): TGTGCCAGCAGCTACCGGGACAGGGACTATGGCTACACCTTC. It codes for CASSYRDRDYGYTF.